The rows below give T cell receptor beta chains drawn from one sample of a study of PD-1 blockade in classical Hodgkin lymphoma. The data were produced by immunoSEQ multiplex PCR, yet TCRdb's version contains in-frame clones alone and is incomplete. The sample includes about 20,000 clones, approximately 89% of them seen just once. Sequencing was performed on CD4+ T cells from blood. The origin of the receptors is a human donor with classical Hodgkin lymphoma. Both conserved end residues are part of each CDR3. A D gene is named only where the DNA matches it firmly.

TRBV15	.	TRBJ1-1	TGTGCCACCAGCAGACCCGCGACCCATACGCGGACTGAAGCTTTCTTT	CATSRPATHTRTEAFF
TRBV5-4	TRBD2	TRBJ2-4	TGTGCCAGCAGCTCGGGGGGGTCATTTCAGTACTTC	CASSSGGSFQYF
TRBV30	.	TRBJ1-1	TGTGCCTGGAGTGCGACCATGAACACTGAAGCTTTCTTT	CAWSATMNTEAFF
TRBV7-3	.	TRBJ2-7	TGTGCCAGCAGCTTAAGCGCGGGGCCCTACGAGCAGTACTTC	CASSLSAGPYEQYF
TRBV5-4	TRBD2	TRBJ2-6	TGTGCCAGCAGCCGACCGGGACTACCCGACTCTGGGGCCAACGTCCTGACTTTC	CASSRPGLPDSGANVLTF
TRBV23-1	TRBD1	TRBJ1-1	TGCGCCAGCAAGAGGGACAGGGAGGACACTGAAGCTTTCTTT	CASKRDREDTEAFF
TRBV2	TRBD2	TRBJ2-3	TGTGCCAGCAGTGTCCTAGCGGGGGGCCGGGGAGATACGCAGTATTTT	CASSVLAGGRGDTQYF
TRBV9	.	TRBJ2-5	TGTGCCAGCAGCGGCTCTAGCTGGGCGGAGACCCAGTACTTC	CASSGSSWAETQYF
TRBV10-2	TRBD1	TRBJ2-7	TGCGCCAGCAGTGTTCTCAGACAGGGGGGAACCTACGAGCAGTACTTC	CASSVLRQGGTYEQYF
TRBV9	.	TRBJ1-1	TGTGCCAGCAGCTTCCGTCCCGGGACGGGCACTGAAGCTTTCTTT	CASSFRPGTGTEAFF